This is a list of T cell receptor beta chains from one sample in a study of blood T cell repertoires in COVID-19. Clones were read by immunoSEQ multiplex PCR, and TCRdb kept only the in-frame ones, dropping some. This table has about 92,000 clones, less than 85% appearing once. Sequencing input: peripheral blood. These receptors all come from a man aged 50 to 60 who had recovered from COVID-19. Each CDR3 is given with its conserved first and last residue. Each record gives: D gene, V gene, J gene, clone size, CDR3 DNA, CDR3 protein. A D gene is named only where the DNA matches it firmly. Clone size is not always given. Where it is, it says once, few, many or a class for expanded clones.

>TRBD2|TRBV7-3|TRBJ2-1|.
TGTGCCAGCAGCTTAACACCGGGAGGGGGTAGAGATGAGCAGTTCTTC
CASSLTPGGGRDEQFF
>TRBD1|TRBV11-1|TRBJ2-3|once
TGTGCCAGCAGTGGACAGGGGAGCACAGATACGCAGTATTTT
CASSGQGSTDTQYF
>TRBD1|TRBV30|TRBJ1-5|.
TGTGCCTGGAGTGGGGCCGGGACAGGAACGATCCAGCCCCAGCATTTT
CAWSGAGTGTIQPQHF
>TRBD1|TRBV7-2|TRBJ1-1|.
TGTGCCAGCAGTTCTAGGGGGACAGGGGATTTCACTGAAGCTTTCTTT
CASSSRGTGDFTEAFF
>.|TRBV18|TRBJ2-5|.
TGTGCCAGCTCACCGTCAGGGGTTGGGGAGACCCAGTACTTC
CASSPSGVGETQYF
>.|TRBV2|TRBJ1-1|.
TGTGCCAGCAGTGAAGCGATGAGGAAAGCGAACACTGAAGCTTTCTTT
CASSEAMRKANTEAFF
>TRBD1|TRBV5-5|TRBJ2-7|.
TGTGCCAGCAGCTTGGGGGCCGGGACAGGGGCCTTC
CASSLGAGTGAF
>.|TRBV4-1|TRBJ1-5|.
TGCGCCAGCAGCCTCGGACAGCGCCGAGACAATCAGCCCCAGCATTTT
CASSLGQRRDNQPQHF
>TRBD1|TRBV11-2|TRBJ1-2|.
TGTGCCAGCAGCCTACTGACAGGGGGCATAGAGGGCTACACCTTC
CASSLLTGGIEGYTF
>.|TRBV5-6|TRBJ1-2|.
TGTGCCAGCAGCTTGTGGGCTAACGAAGTCCGCTACACCTTC
CASSLWANEVRYTF
>.|TRBV12-3/TRBV12-4|TRBJ2-7|.
TGTGCCAGCAGTTTAGACGCAGCCTACGAGCAGTACTTC
CASSLDAAYEQYF
>.|TRBV20-1|TRBJ1-3|.
TGCAGTGCTAGTAATCGACTGTCCTCTGGAAACACCATATATTTT
CSASNRLSSGNTIYF
>TRBD2|TRBV4-3|TRBJ2-7|.
TGCGCCAGCAGCTCGGGACTAGCCCCCTACGAGCAGTACTTC
CASSSGLAPYEQYF
>.|TRBV6-2/TRBV6-3|TRBJ2-1|.
TGTGCCAGCAGTTACTTTGCGAGCTCCTACAATGAGCAGTTCTTC
CASSYFASSYNEQFF
>TRBD1|TRBV5-8|TRBJ2-1|.
TGTGCCAGCAGCTTACAGGGGGCTGGGCAGTTCTTC
CASSLQGAGQFF
>TRBD1|TRBV24-1|TRBJ1-2|.
TGTGCCACCAGTGATACTCAGGGACAGGGGAACTATGGCTACACCTTC
CATSDTQGQGNYGYTF
>.|TRBV4-3|TRBJ2-3|.
TGCGCCAGCAGCCAAGTCCTCCCGGGGTCCACAGATACGCAGTATTTT
CASSQVLPGSTDTQYF
>.|TRBV6-1|TRBJ2-5|.
TGTGCCAGCAGTGAATCCGGCCAAGAGACCCAGTACTTC
CASSESGQETQYF
>TRBD1|TRBV18|TRBJ1-2|once
TGTGCCAGCTCAGATTCCGGGACAGGCCTCTATGGCTACACCTTC
CASSDSGTGLYGYTF
>.|TRBV19|TRBJ1-2|.
TGTGCCAGTAGTCCACTGTACGGAAACAGCTATAACTATGGCTACACCTTC
CASSPLYGNSYNYGYTF
>.|TRBV5-1|TRBJ1-4|.
TGCGCCAGCAGCTTGGCGGAGTCACCTAATGAAAAACTGTTTTTT
CASSLAESPNEKLFF
>.|TRBV19|TRBJ1-1|once
TGTGCCAGTAGACTGACGGACAGCCTCGAAGCTTTCTTT
CASRLTDSLEAFF
>TRBD2|TRBV7-2|TRBJ2-3|.
TGTGCCAGCAGCTTAGCGTCGACTAGCGGGTCCCAGTCCTATACGCAGTATTTT
CASSLASTSGSQSYTQYF
>.|TRBV6-6|TRBJ1-1|.
TGTGCCAGCAGTTACCCTGACAGAGGCTTTCCTGAAGCTTTCTTT
CASSYPDRGFPEAFF
>TRBD2|TRBV5-1|TRBJ2-3|.
TGCGCCAGCAGCTTGGAGCTAGCGGCGAACACAGATACGCAGTATTTT
CASSLELAANTDTQYF
>TRBD1|TRBV11-2|TRBJ1-2|few
TGTGCCAGCAGCTCAACTTATGACAGGGGGCGATATGGCTACACCTTC
CASSSTYDRGRYGYTF
>.|TRBV3-1/TRBV3-2|TRBJ2-2|.
TGTGCCAGCAGCCAAGGCGATGTACTTAACACCGGGGAGCTGTTTTTT
CASSQGDVLNTGELFF